The 32 T cell receptor beta chains reported below all come from one sample, sequenced in a study of CD8 T cells in ankylosing spondylitis. TCRdb re-called the 5' RACE reads through MiXCR, storing one row per CDR3 protein. This table has around 320,000 distinct CDR3 sequences, around 20% appearing once. The sequenced material came from blood, either unsorted or a sorted T cell fraction (not recorded which). The origin of the receptors is a female donor with ankylosing spondylitis or in good health (not recorded which).

The J gene is TRBJ2-3, the V gene TRBV20-1, with 8 bases that match TRBD2. Unmatched junction bases numbered 9, after V lost 5 bases and J lost 5 bases. The CDR3 sequence is 14 residues long. The V gene's germline CDR1 is DFQATT and CDR2 SNEGSKA (reference sequence). CDR3 amino acids: CSALGGAPLDTQYF. For the CDR3, the DNA is TGCAGTGCTCTCGGGGGGGCGCCATTAGATACGCAGTATTTT.

This clonotype was detected only a few times. The chain carries TRBV12-3 or TRBV12-4 and TRBJ1-1; D perhaps matches TRBD1 (6 bases). The CDR3 totals 15 residues. Trimming took 5 bases from V and 4 from J, leaving 17 bases between them. The CDR3 DNA reads as TGTGCCAGCAGTAGCCTCACAGGGTGGGGCACTGAAGCTTTCTTT. Encoded protein: CASSSLTGWGTEAFF.

This clonotype was seen a few times. The gene calls are TRBV6-1 and TRBJ2-1; D not certain. Trimming took off 5 bases at V and 4 bases at J, with 18 bases between the two ends. The germline V gene has CDR1 MNHNS and CDR2 SASEGT. The CDR3 is 16 residues long. CDR3 in amino acids: CASSRQGKPPYNEQFF. CDR3 bases: TGTGCCAGCAGTCGACAAGGCAAGCCCCCTTACAATGAGCAGTTCTTC.

In its sample, this clonotype was seen a few times. The V call is TRBV28, the J call TRBJ2-7; 7 nucleotides align to TRBD1. V lost 8 bases and J lost 3; bases outside the gene matches: 13. The length of the CDR3 is 15 residues. From germline, CDR1 is MDHEN and CDR2 SYDVKM. CDR3 region: CASDRPRDRGYEQYF. The CDR3 coding sequence is TGTGCCAGCGATAGACCTCGGGACAGAGGCTACGAGCAGTACTTC.

This clonotype was found once. This chain uses TRBV5-6 with TRBJ2-1, with TRBD2 matching 7 bases. Germline CDR1 is SGHDT and CDR2 is YYEEEE. The V gene end was trimmed by 3 bases and the J gene end by 5 bases; junction bases not matched to a gene: 8. The CDR3 spans 15 residues. The CDR3 loop is CASSSTSLRDNEQFF. CDR3 in DNA: TGTGCCAGCAGCTCGACTAGCTTGAGGGACAATGAGCAGTTCTTC.

The chain uses TRBV2 and TRBJ1-2; D gene unclear. The CDR3 is made up of 12 amino acids. The V gene lost 8 bases and the J gene lost 5 bases, with 12 bases spanning the gap. Germline V gene data show CDR1 as SNHLY and CDR2 as FYNNEI. CDR3 sequence: CASQQLGYGYTF. DNA of the CDR3: TGTGCCAGCCAGCAGTTGGGGTATGGCTACACCTTC.

The chain employs TRBV12-5 and TRBJ2-1; TRBD2 matches at 7 bases. Unmatched junction bases numbered 10, after V lost 5 bases and J lost 9 bases. This CDR3 is built from 14 residues. Germline V CDR1 and CDR2: LGHNT, FRNRAP. CDR3 residues: CASGADLLAFEQFF. The DNA of the CDR3 is TGTGCTAGTGGTGCCGATTTACTAGCGTTTGAGCAGTTCTTC. Supplemented by reference TRBV12-5 and TRBJ2-1, the full variable domain reads DARVTQTPRHKVTEMGQEVTMRCQPILGHNTVFWYRQTMMQGLELLAYFRNRAPLDDSGMPKDRFSAEMPDATLATLKIQPSEPRDSAVYFCASGADLLAFEQFFGPGTRLTVL.

Many counts were recorded for this clonotype. The chain employs TRBV11-2 and TRBJ2-3; TRBD1 is a possible D gene (5 bases). Deletions cut 5 bases from V and 2 bases from J, with 23 bases between. The germline CDR1 and CDR2 sequences are SGHAT and FQNNGV. The CDR3 totals 18 residues. CDR3 in DNA: TGTGCCAGCAGCCCCGGCCAGGGTAGGAAAGCCCTCACAGATACGCAGTATTTT. Protein sequence: CASSPGQGRKALTDTQYF.

This clonotype was detected ten times or more. V usage is TRBV12-3 or TRBV12-4 and J usage is TRBJ2-5, with D uncertain. The CDR3 is 11 residues long. The germline V and J ends were trimmed by 3 bases and 5 bases, with 4 bases remaining between them. The CDR3 is CASSFTETQYF. The CDR3 DNA follows: TGTGCCAGCAGTTTCACGGAGACCCAGTACTTC.

The table lists this clonotype with a few counts. The CDR3 reads CSASPLAGRSSYNEQFF. The CDR3 nucleotides are TGCAGTGCTAGTCCGCTAGCGGGACGCAGCTCCTACAATGAGCAGTTCTTC. The V call is TRBV20-1, the J call TRBJ2-1, with 9 bases matching TRBD2. CDR3 length: 17 amino acids. Germline CDR1 DFQATT, CDR2 SNEGSKA (reference sequence). V shed 3 bases, J shed 0 bases, and the junction held 9 bases outside the gene matches.

This clonotype was counted at least ten times. The chain carries TRBV4-3 and TRBJ2-1, with 8 nucleotides matching TRBD1. Looked up from germline, CDR1 is LGHNA and CDR2 is YSLEER. This CDR3 has 16 residues. J lost 7 bases, V lost 0 bases, and 8 bases had no gene match. CDR3 protein: CASSQDLGQGRNEQFF. Written as DNA, the CDR3 is TGCGCCAGCAGCCAAGATTTAGGACAGGGTAGAAATGAGCAGTTCTTC.

This clonotype was counted between two and nine times. The junction does not match germline at one end; this may be a read error. The chain joins TRBV7-7 to TRBJ2-7; tentatively, D is TRBD1 or TRBD2 (6 bases each). The CDR3 runs 15 residues. Germline V gene sequence: CDR1 SSHAT, CDR2 FNYEAQ (reference sequence). Here the CDR3 reads CASSLASGGLYEQYF. CDR3 DNA: TGTGCTAGCAGTCTTGCGTCTGGGGGGCTCTACGAGCAGTACTTC.

J is TRBJ2-3 and V is TRBV20-1; D ambiguous. The CDR3 covers 11 residues. Trimming pared 6 bases from V and 8 bases from J, leaving 12 bases between. Germline assignment: CDR1 DFQATT and CDR2 SNEGSKA (reference sequence). CDR3 loop: CSAPLWPTQYF. Here the CDR3 DNA reads TGCAGTGCCCCACTCTGGCCTACGCAGTATTTT.

The chain has TRBV20-1 and TRBJ2-3, with TRBD1 identical over 8 bases. Germline CDR1 reads DFQATT; CDR2 reads SNEGSKA (reference sequence). The CDR3 extends over 16 amino acids. Trimming removed 1 base from V and 4 bases from J; junction bases left unmatched: 10. The CDR3 here is CSARGARTGRADTQYF. The CDR3 DNA is TGCAGTGCTAGAGGGGCAAGGACAGGGCGGGCAGATACGCAGTATTTT.

The J gene is TRBJ1-1, the V gene TRBV20-1; weak D call: TRBD1 (6 bases). CDR1 and CDR2 from the germline V gene are DFQATT and SNEGSKA (reference sequence). V dropped 0 bases and J dropped 1 base, with 15 bases sitting between them. This CDR3 spans 16 amino acids. The CDR3 DNA reads TGCAGTGCTAGAGATTCCCGTCAGGGGCCGAACACTGAAGCTTTCTTT. Translating it yields CSARDSRQGPNTEAFF.

The chain couples TRBV11-3 to TRBJ2-1; 7 positions agree with TRBD2. CDR1 is SGHNT, CDR2 YENEEA, per germline. V gave up 5 bases and J gave up 3 bases; unmatched junction bases: 1. The CDR3 has 13 residues. The CDR3 nucleotides are TGTGCCAGCAGCGCGGGGGTCTACAATGAGCAGTTCTTC. It specifies CASSAGVYNEQFF.

This clonotype was seen only a few times. J is TRBJ2-3 and V is TRBV18; 11 bases are a match to TRBD2. The junction had 7 bases not matched to a gene; V was cut back by 2 bases and J by 6 bases. Per the germline V gene, CDR1 is KGHSH and CDR2 is LQKENI. The CDR3 is 16 amino acids. This CDR3 is CASSPFPSGRNDTQYF. CDR3 bases: TGTGCCAGCTCACCATTCCCTAGCGGGAGGAATGATACGCAGTATTTT. Full variable domain (missing parts from reference TRBV18 and TRBJ2-3): NAGVMQNPRHLVRRRGQEARLRCSPMKGHSHVYWYRQLPEEGLKFMVYLQKENIIDESGMPKERFSAEFPKEGPSILRIQQVVRGDSAAYFCASSPFPSGRNDTQYFGPGTRLTVL.

This clonotype was counted only a few times. This chain links TRBV7-9 with TRBJ2-1, with D hard to call. CDR1 SEHNR and CDR2 FQNEAQ come from the germline V gene (reference sequence). This CDR3 is 16 amino acids long. Trimming shortened V by 1 base and J by 8 bases, and 18 bases separated the two germline ends. The CDR3 sequence is CASSLGAGDWNHEQFF. Written as DNA, the CDR3 is TGTGCCAGCAGCTTAGGGGCAGGAGATTGGAATCATGAGCAGTTCTTC. Full variable domain (missing parts from reference TRBV7-9 and TRBJ2-1): DTGVSQNPRHKITKRGQNVTFRCDPISEHNRLYWYRQTLGQGPEFLTYFQNEAQLEKSRLLSDRFSAERPKGSFSTLEIQRTEQGDSAMYLCASSLGAGDWNHEQFFGPGTRLTVL.

This sequence joins TRBV6-1 and TRBJ2-3; no firm D call. The CDR3 spans 17 residues. CDR1 and CDR2 (germline): MNHNS, SASEGT. Between the trimmed V and J ends, which lost 0 bases and 0 bases, there was a span of 13 bases. The chain's CDR3 is CASSEAFGPSSTDTQYF. In DNA, the CDR3 is TGTGCCAGCAGTGAAGCCTTCGGGCCTTCTAGCACAGATACGCAGTATTTT.

The table lists this clonotype with a few counts. V usage is TRBV30 and J usage is TRBJ2-1, with 9 nucleotides matching TRBD2. CDR1 and CDR2 from the germline V gene are GTSNPN and SVGIG (reference sequence). V lost 4 bases, J lost 12 bases, and 19 bases stayed unmatched. The CDR3 consists of 16 residues. CDR3 in DNA: TGTGCCTGGACCCGCCCCCTAGCGGGGAGTGGGATGGTGCAGTTCTTC. Its protein product is CAWTRPLAGSGMVQFF. The whole variable domain, filled in from reference TRBV30 and TRBJ2-1, reads SQTIHQWPATLVQPVGSPLSLECTVEGTSNPNLYWYRQAAGRGLQLLFYSVGIGQISSEVPQNLSASRPQDRQFILSSKKLLLSDSGFYLCAWTRPLAGSGMVQFFGPGTRLTVL.

This clonotype was found a few times. This sequence joins TRBV20-1 and TRBJ2-5; D assignment may be TRBD1 or TRBD2 (6 bases each). V gave up 3 bases and J gave up 4 bases, with 12 bases separating them. The CDR3 runs 13 residues. Germline V CDR1 and CDR2: DFQATT, SNEGSKA (reference sequence). The CDR3 DNA reads as TGCAGTGCTAGCCCCGGGGGCGGAGAGACCCAGTACTTC. Its protein product is CSASPGGGETQYF.

The chain joins TRBV20-1 to TRBJ2-7; a possible D gene is TRBD1 (6 bases). The CDR3 is 15 residues long. The V end lost 3 bases, the J end lost 7 bases, and 22 bases lay between the germline ends. Germline V CDR1 and CDR2: DFQATT, SNEGSKA (reference sequence). The CDR3 coding sequence is TGCAGTGCTAGGCGTAGCAATAACAGGGAAGGGGAGCAGTACTTC. Translation: CSARRSNNREGEQYF.

This clonotype was recorded a few times. The chain links TRBV7-6 to TRBJ2-1; TRBD1 matches 9 bases. Trimming cost V 5 bases and J 3 bases; bases outside gene matches: 8. The CDR3 runs to 16 residues. CDR1 is SGHVS and CDR2 is FNYEAQ in the germline V gene. The CDR3 DNA follows: TGTGCCAGCAGCCTGGACGGGACAGGGATCTACAATGAGCAGTTCTTC. It specifies CASSLDGTGIYNEQFF.

This clonotype has only a few counts. V usage is TRBV3-1 and J usage is TRBJ1-2; no clear D gene. Trimming removed 4 bases at V and 8 bases at J, with 11 bases between. The CDR3 is 12 residues long. Germline-derived CDR1 and CDR2 are LGHDT and YNNKEL (reference sequence). Written as DNA, the CDR3 is TGTGCCAGCAGCCTAGACGACAACGGCTACACCTTC. Amino acids: CASSLDDNGYTF.

Many counts were recorded for this clonotype. V and J are TRBV4-3 and TRBJ1-6, with no clear D. With 0 bases removed from V and 2 bases from J, the gap between germline ends came to 17 bases. This CDR3 has 19 residues. Per germline, CDR1 LGHNA and CDR2 YSLEER. This CDR3 is CASSQDLARTFTYNSPLHF. The CDR3 DNA is TGCGCCAGCAGCCAAGATCTAGCTAGAACCTTTACCTATAATTCACCCCTCCACTTT.

The chain couples TRBV5-1 to TRBJ2-7; D is unclear. The CDR3 is 14 amino acids. V gave up 1 base and J gave up 5 bases, with 13 bases separating them. Germline V CDR1 and CDR2: SGHRS, YFSETQ. CDR3 loop: CASSLLGQAHEQYF. CDR3 sequence (DNA): TGCGCCAGCAGCTTGTTAGGGCAGGCCCACGAGCAGTACTTC.

This clonotype occurred a few times. The rearrangement joins TRBV11-2 to TRBJ2-1; tentative D call: TRBD1 (6 bases). Germline values: CDR1 SGHAT, CDR2 FQNNGV. The CDR3 is 13 amino acids. Trimming removed 8 bases at V and 4 bases at J, with 12 bases between. The CDR3, as DNA: TGTGCCAGCTCGACAGGAGGATACAATGAGCAGTTCTTC. This encodes CASSTGGYNEQFF.

The chain combines TRBV6-5 with TRBJ2-7; TRBD2 aligns across 15 bases. Germline trimming cut 5 bases from V and 6 bases from J; bases unmatched to any gene: 5. This CDR3 has 15 residues. Germline-derived CDR1 and CDR2 are MNHEY and SVGAGI. The CDR3 spells CASSNGLAGGGEQYF. CDR3 in DNA: TGTGCCAGCAGTAACGGACTAGCGGGAGGGGGCGAGCAGTACTTC.

The J gene is TRBJ2-7, the V gene TRBV12-3 or TRBV12-4; D is possibly TRBD2 (5 bases). This CDR3 contains 13 residues. V was clipped by 3 bases and J by 4 bases, with 10 bases between them. CDR3 sequence: CASSFLAQYEQYF. For the CDR3, the DNA is TGTGCCAGCAGTTTTCTAGCCCAATACGAGCAGTACTTC.

This clonotype was observed at least ten times. The V gene is TRBV28, the J gene TRBJ2-7; 11 bases align to TRBD2. Germline values: CDR1 MDHEN, CDR2 SYDVKM. CDR3 size: 15 residues. With V trimmed by 3 bases and J by 7 bases, 8 bases remained unmatched. The CDR3 nucleotides are TGTGCCAGCAGTTTTACTAGCGGGAGTTTGGGGGAGCAGTACTTC. It yields the protein CASSFTSGSLGEQYF.

Points on this clonotype: The junction departs from the called germline gene at one end, perhaps through a read error. The chain is built from TRBV20-1 and TRBJ2-1; 10 nucleotides line up with TRBD2. This CDR3 is built from 16 residues. CDR1 is DFQATT and CDR2 is SNEGSKA in the germline V gene (reference sequence). CDR3 nucleotides: TGCAGTGCTAGAGGCAGGACTAGCGGTGTCTACAATGAGCTGTTCTTC. This sequence encodes CSARGRTSGVYNELFF.

This chain joins TRBV20-1 and TRBJ2-6; D is uncertain. The V end lost 5 bases, the J end lost 0 bases, and 8 bases lay between the germline ends. The CDR3 sequence is 14 residues long. Germline V lookup: CDR1 DFQATT, CDR2 SNEGSKA (reference sequence). CDR3 in DNA: TGCAGTGCTCCGAGCAGCTCTGGGGCCAACGTCCTGACTTTC. Its translation is CSAPSSSGANVLTF.